Shown below are 26 T cell receptor beta chains from a single sample sequenced in a study of T cell responses to AZD1222 COVID-19 vaccine. The protocol was immunoSEQ multiplex PCR, while the TCRdb copy is restricted to in-frame clones and leaves out a portion. The sample contains 100,000 or so clones, approximately 87% of which appear only once. Sequenced material: peripheral blood, taken 28 days after the second AZD1222 dose. All receptors derive from an adult who received the AZD1222 COVID-19 vaccine.

The table lists this clone with a few counts. The V gene is TRBV29-1, the J gene TRBJ1-2; D is perhaps TRBD1 (5 bases). The CDR3 contains 13 residues. The V end was cut by 6 bases, the J end by 4 bases, with 15 bases between. Germline assignment: CDR1 SQVTM and CDR2 ANQGSEA. Here the CDR3 DNA reads TGCAGCGTCGCCCCCAGGGACGGCTATGGCTACACCTTC. Amino acids: CSVAPRDGYGYTF. The full variable domain, rest sourced from reference TRBV29-1 and TRBJ1-2, is SAVISQKPSRDICQRGTSLTIQCQVDSQVTMMFWYRQQPGQSLTLIATANQGSEATYESGFVIDKFPISRPNLTFSTLTVSNMSPEDSSIYLCSVAPRDGYGYTFGSGTRLTVV.

V usage is TRBV5-1 and J usage is TRBJ2-7; 9 bases are a match to TRBD1. This CDR3 comprises 14 residues. The trim removed 4 bases at V and 4 bases at J, leaving 6 bases unmatched. CDR1 and CDR2 (germline): SGHRS, YFSETQ. The chain's CDR3 is CASSLTGGAYEQYF. The CDR3 region has the DNA TGCGCCAGCAGCCTTACAGGGGGCGCATACGAGCAGTACTTC.

The J gene is TRBJ1-1, the V gene TRBV9, with TRBD1 identical over 7 bases. J gave up 4 bases and V 4 bases, and 4 bases lay outside the gene matches. CDR1 and CDR2 (germline): SGDLS, YYNGEE. The CDR3 length is 13 residues. In DNA form, the CDR3 reads TGTGCCAGCAGCTTGACAGGGATCACTGAAGCTTTCTTT. Its translation is CASSLTGITEAFF. The full variable domain, with the rest looked up from reference TRBV9 and TRBJ1-1, is DSGVTQTPKHLITATGQRVTLRCSPRSGDLSVYWYQQSLDQGLQFLIQYYNGEERAKGNILERFSAQQFPDLHSELNLSSLELGDSALYFCASSLTGITEAFFGQGTRLTVV.

The chain employs TRBV29-1 and TRBJ2-2; 8 nucleotides line up with TRBD2. J gave up 7 bases and V 3 bases, and 7 bases lay outside the gene matches. Germline CDR1 and CDR2: SQVTM and ANQGSEA. This CDR3 spans 14 amino acids. The CDR3 loop reads CSVDRAGGGGELFF. CDR3 in DNA: TGCAGCGTTGACAGGGCGGGAGGCGGCGGGGAGCTGTTTTTT.

This clone was recorded once. The chain is built from TRBV28 and TRBJ2-7; 10 nucleotides align to TRBD2. This CDR3 contains 12 residues. The germline CDR1 and CDR2 sequences are MDHEN and SYDVKM. V trimming: 6 bases; J trimming: 7 bases; junction bases outside the gene matches: 3. The CDR3 DNA follows: TGTGCCAGCAGAATTAGCGGGGGGGAGCAGTACTTC. Translated, it gives CASRISGGEQYF.

The chain links TRBV28 to TRBJ1-1, with D perhaps matching TRBD1 (5 bases). The germline V and J ends were trimmed by 5 bases and 0 bases, with 13 bases remaining between them. The CDR3 is made up of 15 amino acids. The germline V gene encodes CDR1 MDHEN and CDR2 SYDVKM. This CDR3 reads CASSPRGLVNTEAFF. The CDR3 DNA follows: TGTGCCAGCAGTCCCCGGGGCCTAGTGAACACTGAAGCTTTCTTT.

The chain recombines TRBV5-1 with TRBJ2-7, with D perhaps given as TRBD1 or TRBD2 (5 bases each). V was cut by 3 bases and J by 3 bases, with 19 bases left in between. The CDR3 totals 16 residues. Germline loops: CDR1 SGHRS, CDR2 YFSETQ. The CDR3 spells CASSSGTGKGIYEQYF. The CDR3 bases are TGCGCCAGCAGCTCAGGGACGGGGAAGGGGATCTACGAGCAGTACTTC.

This sequence joins TRBV27 and TRBJ1-5, with TRBD1 matching over 7 bases. CDR1 and CDR2 from the germline V gene are MNHEY and SMNVEV (reference sequence). V was clipped by 3 bases and J by 9 bases; unmatched bases: 8. This CDR3 has 14 residues. The CDR3 sequence is CASSFGQGGRPQHF. The CDR3 DNA sequence: TGTGCCAGCAGTTTTGGGCAGGGGGGGCGGCCCCAGCATTTT.

V and J are TRBV30 and TRBJ2-4; D remains ambiguous. The CDR3 consists of 12 residues. With 5 bases removed from V and 0 bases from J, the gap between germline ends came to 5 bases. The germline CDR1 and CDR2 sequences are GTSNPN and SVGIG (reference sequence). The CDR3 region is CAWGVAKNIQYF. CDR3 sequence (DNA): TGTGCCTGGGGGGTAGCCAAAAACATTCAGTACTTC.

This clone has ten or more counts. The chain carries TRBV18 and TRBJ1-1, with 7 bases that match TRBD1. V lost 2 bases and J lost 7; bases outside the gene matches: 7. The CDR3 sequence is 14 residues long. Germline V gene lookup returns CDR1 KGHSH and CDR2 LQKENI. The CDR3, as DNA: TGTGCCAGCTCACCAGGGTACAGGGGAGATGAAGCTTTCTTT. This sequence encodes CASSPGYRGDEAFF. Together with reference TRBV18 and TRBJ1-1, the CDR3 gives the full variable domain: NAGVMQNPRHLVRRRGQEARLRCSPMKGHSHVYWYRQLPEEGLKFMVYLQKENIIDESGMPKERFSAEFPKEGPSILRIQQVVRGDSAAYFCASSPGYRGDEAFFGQGTRLTVV.

The chain recombines TRBV24-1 with TRBJ2-1; 7 bases agree with TRBD2. This CDR3 comprises 15 residues. V lost 1 base and J lost 5; bases outside the gene matches: 4. Per the germline V gene, CDR1 is KGHDR and CDR2 is SFDVKD. CDR3 bases: TGTGCCACCAGTGATTTCGGAGGGACTAACAATGAGCAGTTCTTC. Translating it yields CATSDFGGTNNEQFF.

The genes are TRBV25-1 and TRBJ1-3; 7 nucleotides align to TRBD1. V lost 2 bases, J lost 5 bases, and 3 bases stayed unmatched. This CDR3 has 14 residues. Germline loops: CDR1 MGHDK, CDR2 SYGVNS. The CDR3 DNA follows: TGTGCCAGCAGTGAAGGAGGGGGCAGAAACACCATATATTTT. Amino acid sequence: CASSEGGGRNTIYF.

V is TRBV7-6 and J is TRBJ1-1; tentatively, D is TRBD1 (6 bases). This CDR3 spans 16 amino acids. Trimming removed 5 bases at V and 1 base at J, with 17 bases between. Germline values: CDR1 SGHVS, CDR2 FNYEAQ. The CDR3 region is CASSAGIGGANTEAFF. CDR3 nucleotide sequence: TGTGCCAGCAGCGCCGGAATAGGGGGGGCGAACACTGAAGCTTTCTTT.

The chain couples TRBV9 to TRBJ2-1, with TRBD1 matching over 7 bases. The J segment lost 7 bases and the V segment lost 2 bases, leaving 6 bases of the junction unmatched. Germline V gene data show CDR1 as SGDLS and CDR2 as YYNGEE. The CDR3 covers 14 residues. The CDR3 DNA reads TGTGCCAGCAGCGTCCCTCACAGGGGAAATGAGCAGTTCTTC. It is translated as CASSVPHRGNEQFF.

The chain employs TRBV28 and TRBJ2-7; D possibly matches TRBD1 or TRBD2 (6 bases each). The V gene lost 7 bases and the J gene lost 6 bases, with 19 bases spanning the gap. This CDR3 is built from 14 residues. Germline CDR1 reads MDHEN; CDR2 reads SYDVKM. Written as DNA, the CDR3 is TGTGCCAGCACCCTGGGGGGTGGGGGCATCGAGCAGTACTTC. This codes for CASTLGGGGIEQYF. Supplemented by reference TRBV28 and TRBJ2-7, the full variable domain reads DVKVTQSSRYLVKRTGEKVFLECVQDMDHENMFWYRQDPGLGLRLIYFSYDVKMKEKGDIPEGYSVSREKKERFSLILESASTNQTSMYLCASTLGGGGIEQYFGPGTRLTVT.

The chain links TRBV7-6 to TRBJ1-2; perhaps TRBD1 as D (5 bases). The CDR3 has 16 residues. CDR1 is SGHVS and CDR2 is FNYEAQ in the germline V gene. V was clipped by 1 base and J by 0 bases, with 12 bases between them. This CDR3 is CASSLGGTVANYGYTF. The CDR3 DNA is TGTGCCAGCAGCTTAGGGGGGACGGTCGCTAACTATGGCTACACCTTC.

The chain uses TRBV30 and TRBJ2-2; perhaps TRBD1 as D (7 bases). The CDR3 is 16 residues long. Germline CDR1 and CDR2: GTSNPN and SVGIG (reference sequence). V was shortened by 4 bases and J by 3 bases, with 18 bases between the two germline ends. CDR3 in amino acids: CAWTRNRRGHTGELFF. The CDR3 bases are TGTGCCTGGACTCGTAACCGGAGGGGGCACACCGGGGAGCTGTTTTTT. Supplemented by reference TRBV30 and TRBJ2-2, the full variable domain reads SQTIHQWPATLVQPVGSPLSLECTVEGTSNPNLYWYRQAAGRGLQLLFYSVGIGQISSEVPQNLSASRPQDRQFILSSKKLLLSDSGFYLCAWTRNRRGHTGELFFGEGSRLTVL.

The V and J genes are TRBV7-2 and TRBJ1-2; weak D call: TRBD1 (6 bases). With 3 bases removed from V and 3 bases from J, the gap between germline ends came to 14 bases. Germline values: CDR1 SGHTA, CDR2 FQGNSA. The CDR3 runs 15 residues. Written as DNA, the CDR3 is TGTGCCAGCAGCTTGGGCTTAGGGGGGGACTATGGCTACACCTTC. Protein sequence: CASSLGLGGDYGYTF.

The chain uses TRBV11-2 and TRBJ1-5; possible D gene TRBD1, 5 bases. CDR3 length equals 15 residues. Germline V CDR1 and CDR2: SGHAT, FQNNGV. V was clipped by 5 bases and J by 7 bases, with 18 bases between them. CDR3: CASSPNQGVGQPQHF. Here the CDR3 DNA reads TGTGCCAGCAGCCCCAACCAGGGAGTAGGGCAGCCCCAGCATTTT. The complete variable domain, with remaining parts taken from reference TRBV11-2 and TRBJ1-5, reads EAGVAQSPRYKIIEKRQSVAFWCNPISGHATLYWYQQILGQGPKLLIQFQNNGVVDDSQLPKDRFSAERLKGVDSTLKIQPAKLEDSAVYLCASSPNQGVGQPQHFGDGTRLSIL.

This chain links TRBV10-2 with TRBJ2-4, with TRBD2 matching 7 bases. V was pared by 2 bases and J by 7 bases, with 8 bases of the junction left unmatched. Germline V gives CDR1 WSHSY, CDR2 SAAADI. The CDR3 spans 15 residues. CDR3 sequence: CASSEPPGGFNIQYF. The CDR3, as DNA: TGCGCCAGCAGTGAGCCCCCGGGGGGTTTCAACATTCAGTACTTC.

This clone appeared a single time. The chain couples TRBV9 to TRBJ2-7; 14 bases are shared with TRBD2. The germline V gene encodes CDR1 SGDLS and CDR2 YYNGEE. This CDR3 has 15 residues. V shed 3 bases and J 5 bases; nucleotides not matched to a gene: 4. The CDR3 DNA sequence: TGTGCCAGCAGCGCCGGACTAGCGGGAGGAGACGAGCAGTACTTC. As protein: CASSAGLAGGDEQYF.

The V gene is TRBV23-1, the J gene TRBJ1-1, with D possibly TRBD1 on 5 matching bases. TRBV23-1 is labeled an ORF, and its function is uncertain. The V end lost 4 bases, the J end lost 3 bases, and 15 bases lay between the germline ends. This CDR3 comprises 15 residues. CDR3 protein: CASSPSLLRDTEAFF. The DNA for the CDR3 is TGCGCCAGCAGTCCCTCCCTTCTCAGGGACACTGAAGCTTTCTTT.

Comments on this clone: Other DNA sequences in this specimen translate into the identical CDR3. This chain uses TRBV12-3 or TRBV12-4 with TRBJ1-1; D gene unclear. With 3 bases removed from V and 1 base from J, the gap between germline ends came to 3 bases. The CDR3 covers 12 residues. CDR3 DNA: TGTGCCAGCAGTTTCGGGAACACTGAAGCTTTCTTT. This sequence encodes CASSFGNTEAFF.

The CDR3 nucleotides are TGTGCCAGCAGTGTGGATAAGAGGGGCCTTCGGGGTTGGAGGCCCCAGCATTTT. Protein product: CASSVDKRGLRGWRPQHF. The chain uses TRBV6-4 and TRBJ1-5; D is possibly TRBD1 (5 bases). V lost 4 bases, J lost 9 bases, and 28 bases lay in between. The CDR3 is made up of 18 amino acids. The germline CDR1 and CDR2 sequences are MRHNA and SNTAGT.

CDR3 nucleotides: TGTGCCAGCTCACCCGACAGGGGGTATCAGCCCCAGCATTTT. Protein: CASSPDRGYQPQHF. V usage is TRBV18 and J usage is TRBJ1-5; 9 bases match TRBD1. The length of the CDR3 is 14 residues. The germline V gene has CDR1 KGHSH and CDR2 LQKENI. J gave up 5 bases and V 3 bases, and 2 bases lay outside the gene matches.

This clone came up a few times. V gene TRBV6-5 combines with J gene TRBJ2-1, with 9 bases that match TRBD1. The CDR3 totals 15 residues. CDR1 and CDR2 from the germline V gene are MNHEY and SVGAGI. The junction had 10 bases not matched to a gene; V was cut back by 6 bases and J by 7 bases. The CDR3 is CASRPLDRGYNEQFF. CDR3 nucleotide sequence: TGTGCCAGCAGACCGTTAGACAGGGGGTATAATGAGCAGTTCTTC.